This T cell receptor beta chain was identified in a study of OX40 agonist ivuxolimab in advanced cancers. Study details: From 23 to 79 years was the age range, with a mean of roughly 64 years, and over 70% were male. Findings and limits, study-wide: It was not determined which antigens were specifically recognized by the peripheral T cells that had undergone clonal expansion. Averaging showed that CD8+ T cells had more expanded clones than CD4+ did.

Between the trimmed V and J ends, which lost 4 bases and 0 bases, there was a span of 9 bases. Germline lookup yields CDR1 MDHEN and CDR2 SYDVKM. The CDR3 spans 15 residues. Produced via immunoSEQ multiplex PCR; TCRdb's table is partial and in-frame only. The sample holds tens of thousands of clones, roughly 88% seen once. Concerning this clone itself: Its antigen is currently unknown.

Sampling times: baseline, cycle 4 day 1, cycle 7 day 1. This chain joins TRBV28 and TRBJ1-4; D not certain. The sequencing here drew on CD4+ or CD8+ T cells sorted from blood, taken in a trial of the OX40 agonist ivuxolimab. This receptor was identified in an adult with an advanced solid tumor such as melanoma, head and neck, liver or kidney cancer. In nucleotides, the CDR3 is TGTGCCAGCAGTTCCGGACCTGCAACTAATGAAAAACTGTTTTTT. Amino acids: CASSSGPATNEKLFF. Full variable domain (outside the CDR3, taken from reference TRBV28 and TRBJ1-4): DVKVTQSSRYLVKRTGEKVFLECVQDMDHENMFWYRQDPGLGLRLIYFSYDVKMKEKGDIPEGYSVSREKKERFSLILESASTNQTSMYLCASSSGPATNEKLFFGSGTQLSVL.